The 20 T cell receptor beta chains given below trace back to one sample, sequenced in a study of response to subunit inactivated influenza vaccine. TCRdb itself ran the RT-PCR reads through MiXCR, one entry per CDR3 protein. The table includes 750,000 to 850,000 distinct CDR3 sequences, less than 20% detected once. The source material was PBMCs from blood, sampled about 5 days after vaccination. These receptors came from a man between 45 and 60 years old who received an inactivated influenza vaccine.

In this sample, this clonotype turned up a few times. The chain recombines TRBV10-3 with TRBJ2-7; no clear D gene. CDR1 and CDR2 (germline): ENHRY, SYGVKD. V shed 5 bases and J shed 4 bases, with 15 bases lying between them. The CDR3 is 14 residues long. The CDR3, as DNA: TGTGCCATCAGTTCACTGTCTGGGCAGTACGAGCAGTACTTC. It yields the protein CAISSLSGQYEQYF.

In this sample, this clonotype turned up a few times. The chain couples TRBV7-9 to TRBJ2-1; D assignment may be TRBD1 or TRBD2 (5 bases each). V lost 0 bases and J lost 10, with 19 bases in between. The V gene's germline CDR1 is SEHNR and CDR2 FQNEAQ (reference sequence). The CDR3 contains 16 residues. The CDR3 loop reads CASSLAVGLGDREQFF. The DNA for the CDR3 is TGTGCCAGCAGCTTAGCGGTGGGGCTAGGGGACCGGGAGCAGTTCTTC. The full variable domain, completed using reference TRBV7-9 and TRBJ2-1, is DTGVSQNPRHKITKRGQNVTFRCDPISEHNRLYWYRQTLGQGPEFLTYFQNEAQLEKSRLLSDRFSAERPKGSFSTLEIQRTEQGDSAMYLCASSLAVGLGDREQFFGPGTRLTVL.

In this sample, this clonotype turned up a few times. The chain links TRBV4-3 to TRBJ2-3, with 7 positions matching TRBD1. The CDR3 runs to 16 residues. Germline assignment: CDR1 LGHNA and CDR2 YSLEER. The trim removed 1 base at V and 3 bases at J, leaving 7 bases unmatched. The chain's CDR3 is CASSQGRGGGTDTQYF. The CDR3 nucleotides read TGCGCCAGCAGCCAAGGTAGAGGGGGCGGAACAGATACGCAGTATTTT.

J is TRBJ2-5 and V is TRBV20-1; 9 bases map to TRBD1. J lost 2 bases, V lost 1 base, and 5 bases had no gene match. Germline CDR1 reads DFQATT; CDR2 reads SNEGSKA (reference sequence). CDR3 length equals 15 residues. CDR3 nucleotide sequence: TGCAGTGCTAGAGTGGGGACAGGGTTTCAAGAGACCCAGTACTTC. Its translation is CSARVGTGFQETQYF.

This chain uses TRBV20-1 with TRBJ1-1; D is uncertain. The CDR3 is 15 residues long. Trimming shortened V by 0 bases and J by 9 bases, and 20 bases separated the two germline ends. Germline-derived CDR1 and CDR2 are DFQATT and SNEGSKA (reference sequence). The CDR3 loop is CSARDRDGLATKAFF. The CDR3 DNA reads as TGCAGTGCTAGAGATCGTGACGGATTAGCTACTAAAGCTTTCTTT.

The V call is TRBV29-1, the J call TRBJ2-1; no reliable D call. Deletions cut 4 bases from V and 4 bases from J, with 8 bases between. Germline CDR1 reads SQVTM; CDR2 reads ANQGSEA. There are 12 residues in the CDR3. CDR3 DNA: TGCAGCGTTGGAGTTGCGTACAATGAGCAGTTCTTC. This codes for CSVGVAYNEQFF.

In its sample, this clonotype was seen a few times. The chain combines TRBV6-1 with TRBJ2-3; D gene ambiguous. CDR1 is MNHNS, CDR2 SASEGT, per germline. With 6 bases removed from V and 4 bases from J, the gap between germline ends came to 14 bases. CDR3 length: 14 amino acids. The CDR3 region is CASRISQGSDTQYF. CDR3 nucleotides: TGTGCCAGCAGGATTTCCCAAGGTTCAGATACGCAGTATTTT.

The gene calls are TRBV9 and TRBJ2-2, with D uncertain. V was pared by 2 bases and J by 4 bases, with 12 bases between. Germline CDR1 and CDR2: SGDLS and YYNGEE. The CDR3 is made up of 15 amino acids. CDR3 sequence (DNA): TGTGCCAGCAGCGTGGGCTTCGGGCCCACCGGGGAGCTGTTTTTT. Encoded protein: CASSVGFGPTGELFF.

CDR3 in DNA: TGTGCCTGGAGCGTAGCCCTCGGGGGGGAGGGTGACGAGCAGTACTTC. This codes for CAWSVALGGEGDEQYF. The V and J genes are TRBV30 and TRBJ2-7; 8 bases fit TRBD2. The V gene's germline CDR1 is GTSNPN and CDR2 SVGIG (reference sequence). V was clipped by 3 bases and J by 5 bases; unmatched bases: 15. CDR3 length: 16 amino acids.

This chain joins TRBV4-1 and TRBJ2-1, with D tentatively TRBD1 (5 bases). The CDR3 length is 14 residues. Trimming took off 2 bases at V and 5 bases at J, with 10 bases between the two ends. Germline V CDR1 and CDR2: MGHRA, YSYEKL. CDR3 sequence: CASSQLHRNNEQFF. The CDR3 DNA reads TGCGCCAGCAGCCAACTGCACAGGAACAATGAGCAGTTCTTC.

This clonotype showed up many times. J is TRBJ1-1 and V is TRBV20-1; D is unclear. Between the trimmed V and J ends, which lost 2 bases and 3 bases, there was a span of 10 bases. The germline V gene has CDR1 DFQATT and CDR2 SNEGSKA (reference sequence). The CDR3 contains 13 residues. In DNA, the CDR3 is TGCAGTGCTAGACCCGACGTACACACTGAAGCTTTCTTT. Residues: CSARPDVHTEAFF.

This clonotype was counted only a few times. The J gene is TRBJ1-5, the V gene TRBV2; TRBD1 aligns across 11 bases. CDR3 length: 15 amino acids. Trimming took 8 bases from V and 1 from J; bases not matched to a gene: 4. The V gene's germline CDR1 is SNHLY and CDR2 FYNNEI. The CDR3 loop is CASGGTGGSNQPQHF. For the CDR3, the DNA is TGTGCCAGCGGAGGGACAGGGGGAAGCAATCAGCCCCAGCATTTT.

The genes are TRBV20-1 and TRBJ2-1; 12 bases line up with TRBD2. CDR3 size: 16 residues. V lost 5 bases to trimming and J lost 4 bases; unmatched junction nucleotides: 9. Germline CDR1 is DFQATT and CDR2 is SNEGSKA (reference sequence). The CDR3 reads CSAPGWTSGMYNEQFF. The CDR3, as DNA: TGCAGTGCTCCGGGGTGGACTAGCGGGATGTACAATGAGCAGTTCTTC.

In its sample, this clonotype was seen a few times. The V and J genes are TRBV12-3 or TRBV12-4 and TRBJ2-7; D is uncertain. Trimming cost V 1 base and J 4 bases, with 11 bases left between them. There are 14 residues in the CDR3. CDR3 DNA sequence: TGTGCCAGCAGTTTAGTGAACTCAGAGTACGAGCAGTACTTC. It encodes CASSLVNSEYEQYF.

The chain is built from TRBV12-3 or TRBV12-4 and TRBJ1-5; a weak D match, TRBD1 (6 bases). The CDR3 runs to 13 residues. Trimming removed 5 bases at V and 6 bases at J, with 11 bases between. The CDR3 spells CASSDGGRQPQHF. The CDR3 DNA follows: TGTGCCAGCAGTGACGGGGGGCGTCAGCCCCAGCATTTT.

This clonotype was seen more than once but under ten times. In DNA, the CDR3 is TGTGCCAGCTCACCACCGCAGGGATCCTACGAGCAGTACTTC. Protein: CASSPPQGSYEQYF. This chain uses TRBV18 with TRBJ2-7; D may be TRBD1 (5 bases). Deletions cut 0 bases from V and 1 base from J, with 7 bases between. In germline, CDR1 is KGHSH, CDR2 LQKENI. CDR3 length: 14 residues.

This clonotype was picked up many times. The CDR3: CASSWGVGAVNIQYF. In DNA, the CDR3 is TGTGCCAGCAGCTGGGGAGTGGGGGCGGTAAACATTCAGTACTTC. The rearrangement uses TRBV5-5 and TRBJ2-4, with D possibly being TRBD1 (6 bases). V was cut by 3 bases and J by 6 bases, with 16 bases left in between. The CDR3 loop spans 15 amino acids. CDR1 is SGHKS, CDR2 YYEKEE, per germline (reference sequence).

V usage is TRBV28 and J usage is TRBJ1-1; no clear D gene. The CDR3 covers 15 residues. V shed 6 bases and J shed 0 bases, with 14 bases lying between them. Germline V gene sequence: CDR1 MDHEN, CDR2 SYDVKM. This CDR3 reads CASRTEPNLNTEAFF. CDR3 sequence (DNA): TGTGCCAGCAGGACCGAACCCAACCTGAACACTGAAGCTTTCTTT. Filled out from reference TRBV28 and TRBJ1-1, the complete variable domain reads DVKVTQSSRYLVKRTGEKVFLECVQDMDHENMFWYRQDPGLGLRLIYFSYDVKMKEKGDIPEGYSVSREKKERFSLILESASTNQTSMYLCASRTEPNLNTEAFFGQGTRLTVV.

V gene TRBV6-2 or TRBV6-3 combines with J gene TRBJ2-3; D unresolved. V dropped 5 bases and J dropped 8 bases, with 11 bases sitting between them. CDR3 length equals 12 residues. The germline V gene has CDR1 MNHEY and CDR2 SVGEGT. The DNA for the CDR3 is TGTGCCAGCAGTACCTGGGCGTCTACGCAGTATTTT. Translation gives CASSTWASTQYF.

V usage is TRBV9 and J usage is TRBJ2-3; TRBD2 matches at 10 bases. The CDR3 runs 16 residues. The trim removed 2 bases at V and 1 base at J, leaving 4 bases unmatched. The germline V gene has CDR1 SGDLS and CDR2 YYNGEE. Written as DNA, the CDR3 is TGTGCCAGCAGCGTTTTTCTAGCGGGGGGCACAGATACGCAGTATTTT. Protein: CASSVFLAGGTDTQYF. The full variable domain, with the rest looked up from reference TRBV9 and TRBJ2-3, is DSGVTQTPKHLITATGQRVTLRCSPRSGDLSVYWYQQSLDQGLQFLIQYYNGEERAKGNILERFSAQQFPDLHSELNLSSLELGDSALYFCASSVFLAGGTDTQYFGPGTRLTVL.